These 30 T cell receptor beta chains share one sample of origin, sequenced in a study of CD4 T cells in relation to SARS-CoV-2 and coronaviruses. Their recognized antigens are unknown. Before the COVID-19 pandemic, during about 2011-2019, CD4+ T cells were taken from unexposed donors. Isolation of CD4+ T cells took place after around eleven days in culture. Sequenced by immunoSEQ multiplex PCR; TCRdb stores in-frame clones only, minus some. The data contain 20,000 to 25,000 clones, about three quarters of them singletons. The material sequenced was CD4+ T cells from PBMCs, cultured in vitro. The receptors come from a human donor in good health.

The chain links TRBV24-1 to TRBJ2-7; D is unclear. V shed 4 bases and J shed 3 bases, with 12 bases lying between them. The CDR3 is 14 amino acids. CDR1 KGHDR and CDR2 SFDVKD come from the germline V gene. CDR3 in amino acids: CATSEAAESYEQYF. CDR3 in DNA: TGTGCCACCAGTGAGGCGGCGGAGAGCTACGAGCAGTACTTC.

The chain couples TRBV5-5 to TRBJ1-6; D not resolved. This CDR3 spans 16 amino acids. Trimming shortened V by 5 bases and J by 6 bases, and 18 bases separated the two germline ends. From germline, CDR1 is SGHKS and CDR2 YYEKEE (reference sequence). CDR3 in DNA: TGTGCCAGCAGTCGGGCAGCTGGGGAACGTAATTCACCCCTCCACTTT. Amino acid sequence: CASSRAAGERNSPLHF.

This chain links TRBV27 with TRBJ1-1; perhaps TRBD1 as D (5 bases). This CDR3 has 14 amino acids. V was cut by 4 bases and J by 3 bases, with 12 bases left in between. Per germline, CDR1 MNHEY and CDR2 SMNVEV (reference sequence). The CDR3 here is CASSYRGRDTEAFF. DNA for the CDR3: TGTGCCAGCAGTTATCGGGGGAGAGACACTGAAGCTTTCTTT.

CDR3: CASSLTPPQRTSGGRLNTGELFF. CDR3 in DNA: TGTGCCAGCAGCTTAACCCCCCCCCAAAGGACTAGCGGGGGCCGGTTGAACACCGGGGAGCTGTTTTTT. J is TRBJ2-2 and V is TRBV7-3; the match to TRBD2 covers 13 bases. Germline V gene sequence: CDR1 SGHTA, CDR2 FQGTGA. The CDR3 sequence is 23 residues long. V shed 0 bases, J shed 1 base, and the junction held 17 bases outside the gene matches.

J is TRBJ1-2 and V is TRBV6-5; TRBD1 matches 9 bases. Germline lookup yields CDR1 MNHEY and CDR2 SVGAGI. This CDR3 has 15 amino acids. J lost 3 bases, V lost 2 bases, and 4 bases had no gene match. CDR3 DNA sequence: TGTGCCAGCAGTTACGAGGACAGGGGATACTATGGCTACACCTTC. It encodes CASSYEDRGYYGYTF.

The chain has TRBV5-5 and TRBJ1-1; D is unresolved. The CDR3 is 14 amino acids. CDR1 is SGHKS and CDR2 is YYEKEE in the germline V gene (reference sequence). V gave up 3 bases and J gave up 1 base, with 10 bases separating them. The CDR3 is CASSSRYGNTEAFF. In DNA form, the CDR3 reads TGTGCCAGCAGCTCGAGATATGGGAACACTGAAGCTTTCTTT.

This clone occurred a few times. This chain joins TRBV18 and TRBJ2-3; the D gene is possibly TRBD2 (7 bases). Germline V CDR1 and CDR2: KGHSH, LQKENI. CDR3 length equals 15 residues. V was cut by 2 bases and J by 6 bases, with 15 bases left in between. The CDR3 bases are TGTGCCAGCTCACCATTGGCTGGGGGGGCGGATACGCAGTATTTT. Protein sequence: CASSPLAGGADTQYF.

In its sample, this clone ranks as medium-sized. The V and J genes are TRBV5-8 and TRBJ2-2, with D perhaps TRBD2 (5 bases). Germline values: CDR1 SGHTS, CDR2 YDEGEE. V lost 4 bases and J 5 bases, leaving 12 bases between the germline ends. The CDR3 is 14 residues long. CDR3 sequence reads: CASSITLVTGELFF. The DNA of the CDR3 is TGTGCCAGCAGCATAACACTAGTGACCGGGGAGCTGTTTTTT.

The chain has TRBV7-9 and TRBJ1-3; possibly TRBD1 for D (6 bases). V lost 5 bases and J lost 1, with 12 bases in between. Germline-derived CDR1 and CDR2 are SEHNR and FQNEAQ (reference sequence). The CDR3 loop spans 15 amino acids. CDR3 loop: CASSPTGNSGNTIYF. In nucleotides, the CDR3 is TGTGCCAGCAGCCCTACAGGGAATTCTGGAAACACCATATATTTT. Full variable domain (outside the CDR3, taken from reference TRBV7-9 and TRBJ1-3): DTGVSQNPRHKITKRGQNVTFRCDPISEHNRLYWYRQTLGQGPEFLTYFQNEAQLEKSRLLSDRFSAERPKGSFSTLEIQRTEQGDSAMYLCASSPTGNSGNTIYFGEGSWLTVV.

The chain joins TRBV28 to TRBJ2-1; D uncertain. The CDR3 is 16 amino acids. Germline CDR1 is MDHEN and CDR2 is SYDVKM. The V end lost 5 bases, the J end lost 0 bases, and 14 bases lay between the germline ends. For the CDR3, the DNA is TGTGCCAGCAGTGATCCTGGTATTGTCTCCTACAATGAGCAGTTCTTC. Its protein product is CASSDPGIVSYNEQFF. Based on the CDR3 plus reference TRBV28 and TRBJ2-1, the full variable domain is DVKVTQSSRYLVKRTGEKVFLECVQDMDHENMFWYRQDPGLGLRLIYFSYDVKMKEKGDIPEGYSVSREKKERFSLILESASTNQTSMYLCASSDPGIVSYNEQFFGPGTRLTVL.

This clone was seen more than once but under ten times. The rearrangement uses TRBV2 and TRBJ2-7; the match to TRBD2 covers 11 bases. V was pared by 6 bases and J by 0 bases, with 10 bases of the junction left unmatched. This CDR3 comprises 17 residues. Per germline, CDR1 SNHLY and CDR2 FYNNEI. CDR3 residues: CASRGTSGFSGSYEQYF. DNA of the CDR3: TGTGCCAGCAGAGGGACTAGCGGATTCTCTGGCTCCTACGAGCAGTACTTC.

This sequence joins TRBV3-1 (or the pseudogene TRBV3-2) and TRBJ2-3; 10 nucleotides agree with TRBD2. This CDR3 is 17 amino acids long. CDR1 is LGHDT and CDR2 is YNNKEL in the germline V gene (reference sequence). With V trimmed by 1 base and J by 1 base, 5 bases remained unmatched. As DNA, the CDR3 is TGTGCCAGCAGCCAAGGTACCGGGACTAGCGGCACAGATACGCAGTATTTT. Encoded protein: CASSQGTGTSGTDTQYF.

For the CDR3, the DNA is TGTGCCAGCAGCTTAGGGACCACTCAAGAGACCCAGTACTTC. Protein product: CASSLGTTQETQYF. The J gene is TRBJ2-5, the V gene TRBV5-5; D tentatively fits TRBD1 or TRBD2 (5 bases each). Trimming cost V 2 bases and J 2 bases, with 10 bases left between them. The germline CDR1 and CDR2 sequences are SGHKS and YYEKEE (reference sequence). The CDR3 runs 14 residues.

The rearrangement joins TRBV3-1 (or the pseudogene TRBV3-2) to TRBJ2-1; D ambiguous. This CDR3 contains 15 residues. Germline V gene sequence: CDR1 LGHDT, CDR2 YNNKEL (reference sequence). Trimming stripped 0 bases from V and 1 base from J, with 7 bases between. In nucleotides, the CDR3 is TGTGCCAGCAGCCAAGATCAAGGATCCTACAATGAGCAGTTCTTC. It encodes CASSQDQGSYNEQFF.

The chain employs TRBV5-4 and TRBJ2-2; maybe TRBD1 (5 bases). The CDR3 length is 17 residues. Between the trimmed V and J ends, which lost 4 bases and 0 bases, there was a span of 16 bases. Per germline, CDR1 SGHNT and CDR2 YYREEE (reference sequence). CDR3 loop: CASSTQGSFANTGELFF. As DNA, the CDR3 is TGTGCCAGCAGCACCCAGGGAAGTTTTGCGAACACCGGGGAGCTGTTTTTT.

This chain uses TRBV2 with TRBJ2-3; 7 nucleotides agree with TRBD2. J lost 1 base, V lost 10 bases, and 8 bases had no gene match. Germline loops: CDR1 SNHLY, CDR2 FYNNEI. The CDR3 is made up of 14 amino acids. As DNA, the CDR3 is TGTGCCACCACAGCGGGGAGCGGCACAGATACGCAGTATTTT. It codes for CATTAGSGTDTQYF.

V usage is TRBV9 and J usage is TRBJ2-2; TRBD2 agrees at 12 bases. The junction had 3 bases not matched to a gene; V was cut back by 3 bases and J by 0 bases. Germline-derived CDR1 and CDR2 are SGDLS and YYNGEE. The CDR3 totals 17 residues. The chain's CDR3 is CASSGTSGKSNTGELFF. The DNA for the CDR3 is TGTGCCAGCAGCGGGACTAGCGGGAAATCGAACACCGGGGAGCTGTTTTTT.

The V and J genes are TRBV6-5 and TRBJ1-5; weak D call: TRBD1 (6 bases). There are 15 residues in the CDR3. Germline values: CDR1 MNHEY, CDR2 SVGAGI. The germline V and J ends were trimmed by 7 bases and 1 base, with 14 bases remaining between them. CDR3 sequence (DNA): TGTGCCAGCATCGGACAGAGCTTCAGCAATCAGCCCCAGCATTTT. Translation gives CASIGQSFSNQPQHF.

The chain combines TRBV12-5 with TRBJ2-5; 9 nucleotides match TRBD1. The germline gives CDR1 LGHNT, CDR2 FRNRAP. The CDR3 consists of 13 residues. V was clipped by 7 bases and J by 4 bases; unmatched bases: 4. The CDR3 DNA is TGTGCTAGTGCCACAGGGGGCGGAGAGACCCAGTACTTC. Protein product: CASATGGGETQYF.

This clone has just a few counts. The V gene is TRBV5-1, the J gene TRBJ2-2, with 12 bases lining up with TRBD2. This CDR3 comprises 17 residues. The germline V gene encodes CDR1 SGHRS and CDR2 YFSETQ. The V gene end was trimmed by 3 bases and the J gene end by 7 bases; junction bases not matched to a gene: 10. The CDR3 nucleotides are TGCGCCAGCAGCTCTGGACTAGCGGGGCAAGGCGGCGGGGAGCTGTTTTTT. As protein: CASSSGLAGQGGGELFF.

The DNA for the CDR3 is TGTGCCAGTAGCCAGAACCCGGGACTAGCCTCCTACAATGAGCAGTTCTTC. Its protein is CASSQNPGLASYNEQFF. J is TRBJ2-1 and V is TRBV19, with 9 bases aligning to TRBD2. J gave up 0 bases and V 6 bases, and 9 bases lay outside the gene matches. There are 17 residues in the CDR3. Germline V gene lookup returns CDR1 LNHDA and CDR2 SQIVND (reference sequence).

The J gene is TRBJ1-1, the V gene TRBV7-2; TRBD1 is a possible D gene (6 bases). The ends were cut back, 1 base at V and 2 bases at J, with 14 bases in the middle. The length of the CDR3 is 16 residues. The V gene's germline CDR1 is SGHTA and CDR2 FQGNSA. The chain's CDR3 is CASSLDAQGVNTEAFF. Here the CDR3 DNA reads TGTGCCAGCAGCTTAGACGCACAGGGTGTTAACACTGAAGCTTTCTTT.

This chain's CDR3 is CAWSVSVYEQYF. CDR3 nucleotides: TGTGCCTGGAGTGTATCAGTCTACGAGCAGTACTTC. The chain has TRBV30 and TRBJ2-7; no reliable D call. In germline, CDR1 is GTSNPN, CDR2 SVGIG (reference sequence). The germline V and J ends were trimmed by 0 bases and 3 bases, with 6 bases remaining between them. The CDR3 extends over 12 amino acids.

V gene TRBV4-1 combines with J gene TRBJ2-5; D is uncertain. The CDR3 covers 15 residues. V lost 5 bases and J lost 2, with 15 bases in between. CDR1 is MGHRA, CDR2 YSYEKL, per germline. CDR3 amino acids: CASSTRFNRQETQYF. DNA for the CDR3: TGCGCCAGCAGCACCCGGTTTAATAGGCAAGAGACCCAGTACTTC.

The rearrangement links TRBV7-2 to TRBJ2-3; a weak D match, TRBD2 (5 bases). Germline CDR1 is SGHTA and CDR2 is FQGNSA. The CDR3 has 14 amino acids. V was trimmed by 5 bases and J by 2 bases, leaving 11 bases between them. CDR3 protein: CASSRTRNTDTQYF. The CDR3 DNA is TGTGCCAGCAGCCGGACTCGGAACACAGATACGCAGTATTTT.

This clone came up a few times. The chain couples TRBV10-2 to TRBJ2-7; TRBD2 aligns across 10 bases. The CDR3 length is 15 residues. V was clipped by 6 bases and J by 3 bases; unmatched bases: 8. Germline V gene lookup returns CDR1 WSHSY and CDR2 SAAADI. The CDR3 DNA follows: TGCGCCAGCAGGGAATTAGCGGGGGGTTTCTACGAGCAGTACTTC. As protein: CASRELAGGFYEQYF.

This chain connects TRBV5-1 to TRBJ2-5, with D possibly being TRBD2 (6 bases). The CDR3 is made up of 14 amino acids. Germline V gives CDR1 SGHRS, CDR2 YFSETQ. Between the trimmed V and J ends, which lost 0 bases and 5 bases, there was a span of 11 bases. The CDR3 coding sequence is TGCGCCAGCAGCTTGGGAGGAGGGGATGAGACCCAGTACTTC. It codes for CASSLGGGDETQYF.

The gene calls are TRBV19 and TRBJ1-5; a weak D match, TRBD1 (5 bases). Trimming removed 1 base from V and 4 bases from J, with 8 bases in between. The CDR3 sequence is 14 residues long. Looked up from germline, CDR1 is LNHDA and CDR2 is SQIVND (reference sequence). As DNA, the CDR3 is TGTGCCAGTAGTATAGTGGCAGGGAATCAGCCCCAGCATTTT. Translated, it gives CASSIVAGNQPQHF.

This clone was seen only a few times. The chain has TRBV11-2 and TRBJ2-7; 7 bases map to TRBD1. V gave up 5 bases and J gave up 3 bases; unmatched junction bases: 13. CDR1 SGHAT and CDR2 FQNNGV come from the germline V gene. The CDR3 consists of 16 residues. In DNA, the CDR3 is TGTGCCAGCAGCCTATTGACAGGGAACTCAGGCTACGAGCAGTACTTC. Its protein product is CASSLLTGNSGYEQYF.

V and J are TRBV19 and TRBJ2-4; TRBD1 aligns across 8 bases. From germline, CDR1 is LNHDA and CDR2 SQIVND (reference sequence). With V trimmed by 9 bases and J by 5 bases, 33 bases remained unmatched. The CDR3 runs 22 residues. CDR3 coding DNA: TGTGCCAGCCCAGCTTGGGGAGAGAGACAGGGGCCTACGTGGGGTTCTGAAAACATTCAGTACTTC. Protein product: CASPAWGERQGPTWGSENIQYF.